This is a list of T cell receptor beta chains from one sample in a study of blood T cell repertoires in COVID-19. The assay was immunoSEQ multiplex PCR, and TCRdb's table has in-frame clones only and misses some. The sample lists 100,000 to 150,000 clones; roughly 80% were seen once. Sequencing used peripheral blood. Receptors were obtained from a woman in her fifties or sixties with acute or convalescent COVID-19. The CDR3 runs from the conserved cysteine through the conserved F or W. The D gene is left open where the match is weak. Clone size is shown for a subset of rows, as once, few, many or a class of expanded clone.

size,D,V,J,DNA,CDR3
NA,NA,TRBV3-1/TRBV3-2,TRBJ1-2,TGTGCCAGCAGCCAATCGCCAGGGAACTATGGCTACACCTTC,CASSQSPGNYGYTF
NA,NA,TRBV10-3,TRBJ2-3,TGTGCCATCAGTACGGGGGGCGCAACAGATACGCAGTATTTT,CAISTGGATDTQYF
NA,TRBD1,TRBV6-5,TRBJ1-2,TGTGCCAGCAGGGGGGGGACAGGACGTGGCTACACCTTC,CASRGGTGRGYTF
few,NA,TRBV6-1,TRBJ2-7,TGTGCCAGCAGTGAAGCGAACAGGAGGTACTTC,CASSEANRRYF
NA,NA,TRBV12-3/TRBV12-4,TRBJ2-2,TGTGCCAGCAGTTTAGCGCGAGGCGGGGAGCTGTTTTTT,CASSLARGGELFF
NA,NA,TRBV7-2,TRBJ1-5,TGTGCCAGCAGCTTAGTTGGGGGGGCTTATAGCAATCAGCCCCAGCATTTT,CASSLVGGAYSNQPQHF
NA,NA,TRBV12-3/TRBV12-4,TRBJ2-1,TGTGCCAGCAGCCAGAGCGGGCAGCAGTTCTTC,CASSQSGQQFF
NA,TRBD1,TRBV20-1,TRBJ1-3,TGCAGTGCTAGTGTGGGGGACAGGGGAAAATCTGGAAACACCATATATTTT,CSASVGDRGKSGNTIYF
NA,NA,TRBV25-1,TRBJ1-2,TGTGCCAGCAGTGAACCTTCTGAGGACTATGGCTACACCTTC,CASSEPSEDYGYTF
NA,NA,TRBV21-1,TRBJ1-1,TGTGCCAGCAGCGCCAGGGTAGTGGGTGAAGCTTTCTTT,CASSARVVGEAFF
once,NA,TRBV3-1/TRBV3-2,TRBJ1-3,TGTGCCAGCAGCCCAGACGGGGGATCTGGAAACACCATATATTTT,CASSPDGGSGNTIYF
NA,NA,TRBV6-2/TRBV6-3,TRBJ1-3,TGTGCCAGCAGTTACGAGACAGTAAACTCTGGAAACACCATATATTTT,CASSYETVNSGNTIYF
once,NA,TRBV10-2,TRBJ2-3,TGCGCCAGCGGCTCGGGACTCCAGGGAATAGATACGCAGTATTTT,CASGSGLQGIDTQYF
NA,NA,TRBV15,TRBJ1-2,TGTGCCACCAGCAGACCCACTCCGGGACACCCTAAGTACACCTTC,CATSRPTPGHPKYTF
NA,TRBD2,TRBV2,TRBJ2-3,TGTGCCAGCAGTGAATGGCGGGGGGCCCTCACAGATACGCAGTATTTT,CASSEWRGALTDTQYF
once,TRBD1,TRBV19,TRBJ1-2,TGTGCCAGTAGGGGGACAGGAGCTAACTATGGCTACACCTTC,CASRGTGANYGYTF
NA,NA,TRBV5-5,TRBJ1-5,TGTGCCAGCAGCTTGGGGGTGTCAGGTAATCAGCCCCAGCATTTT,CASSLGVSGNQPQHF
NA,NA,TRBV5-5,TRBJ1-4,TGTGCCAGCAGCTTACGTGGAGGCGAAAAACTGTTTTTT,CASSLRGGEKLFF
NA,NA,TRBV5-4,TRBJ2-2,TGTGCCAGCAGCTTGGGGAGTAAGAACACCGGGGAGCTGTTTTTT,CASSLGSKNTGELFF
NA,TRBD1,TRBV11-2,TRBJ1-3,TGTGCCAGCGGTCGGGGACAGGGCGTCTCTGGAAACACCATATATTTT,CASGRGQGVSGNTIYF
NA,TRBD2,TRBV12-3/TRBV12-4,TRBJ2-3,TGTGCCAGCAGTGCGGGGGGGCAAGATACGCAGTATTTT,CASSAGGQDTQYF
NA,NA,TRBV27,TRBJ1-5,TGTGCCAGCAGAAAATATTACCAGGACTCATATAGCAATCAGCCCCAGCATTTT,CASRKYYQDSYSNQPQHF
NA,TRBD1,TRBV5-1,TRBJ1-3,TGCGCCAGCAGCTTGGGGGGACAGGCGTCTGGAAACACCATATATTTT,CASSLGGQASGNTIYF
NA,NA,TRBV7-8,TRBJ1-5,TGTGCCAGCAGTCTAGAGACGGGGGATCAGCCCCAGCATTTT,CASSLETGDQPQHF
NA,NA,TRBV7-8,TRBJ2-7,TGTGCCAGCAGCTTAATAGTCGGGACTTCCTACGAGCAGTACTTC,CASSLIVGTSYEQYF
NA,NA,TRBV19,TRBJ1-1,TGTGCCAGCCAACCAGGTCCGAACACTGAAGCTTTCTTT,CASQPGPNTEAFF
NA,NA,TRBV4-1,TRBJ2-1,TGCGCCAGCAGCCAAGTAACTAGCTCCCCCCCAAGTGAGCAGTTCTTC,CASSQVTSSPPSEQFF
NA,NA,TRBV9,TRBJ1-1,TGTGCCAGCAGCCTGAGGGACGGGGGGCTCACTGAAGCTTTCTTT,CASSLRDGGLTEAFF
NA,TRBD2,TRBV19,TRBJ2-6,TGTGCCAGTAGTAGGGGGGACTATGGGGCCAACGTCCTGACTTTC,CASSRGDYGANVLTF
many,NA,TRBV24-1,TRBJ1-1,TGTGCCACCAGTGCTTCGACACACGGAAACACTGAAGCTTTCTTT,CATSASTHGNTEAFF
NA,NA,TRBV6-4,TRBJ2-7,TGTGCCAGCAGTCGTGACAGGTTCTCCTACGAGCAGTACTTC,CASSRDRFSYEQYF
NA,NA,TRBV2,TRBJ2-7,TGTGCCAGCAGTGAAGCGCAGTACGAGCAGTACTTC,CASSEAQYEQYF
NA,NA,TRBV14,TRBJ1-2,TGTGCCAGCAGCCAAGAGGACAGAAACTATGGCTACACCTTC,CASSQEDRNYGYTF
NA,TRBD1,TRBV5-5,TRBJ1-2,TGTGCCAGCAGCTTGGAGGGACAGGGGAGAGGCTATGGCTACACCTTC,CASSLEGQGRGYGYTF
NA,TRBD2,TRBV6-2/TRBV6-3,TRBJ2-3,TGTGCCAGCAGCCCCGGGACTAGCGGGGCCCGCGATACGCAGTATTTT,CASSPGTSGARDTQYF
NA,NA,TRBV2,TRBJ1-1,TGTGCCAGCAGAAAAGCCGGGGGAGGCACTGAAGCTTTCTTT,CASRKAGGGTEAFF
once,NA,TRBV3-1/TRBV3-2,TRBJ2-7,TGTGCCAGCAGCCAAGTCGGTTCGGACGAGCAGTACTTC,CASSQVGSDEQYF
NA,NA,TRBV6-5,TRBJ1-3,TGTGCCAGCCTTAGTATCAGGGTTCCTGGAAACACCATATATTTT,CASLSIRVPGNTIYF
NA,NA,TRBV3-1/TRBV3-2,TRBJ1-6,TGTGCCAGCAGCCAATCATCGACAAGTAATTCACCCCTCCACTTT,CASSQSSTSNSPLHF
NA,NA,TRBV7-6,TRBJ1-2,TGTGCCAGCAGTCGGGGGGGGTCGAATGGCTACACCTTC,CASSRGGSNGYTF
NA,TRBD1,TRBV6-4,TRBJ1-1,TGTGCCAGCAGCAAAGGGGGACAGGGGGCAGGGAACACTGAAGCTTTCTTT,CASSKGGQGAGNTEAFF
NA,TRBD1,TRBV4-1,TRBJ1-1,TGCGCCAGCAGCCGCGGACAGGGACCGGGCACTGAAGCTTTCTTT,CASSRGQGPGTEAFF
once,NA,TRBV14,TRBJ1-3,TGTGCCAGCAGCCAAGTCGAGGCGGGCTCTGGAAACACCATATATTTT,CASSQVEAGSGNTIYF
NA,TRBD1,TRBV18,TRBJ1-3,TGTGCCAGCTCACCCCGGGACAGCGACTCTGGAAACACCATATATTTT,CASSPRDSDSGNTIYF
NA,TRBD1,TRBV28,TRBJ1-4,TGTGCCAGCAGTCAATACAGGGGCGCTAATGAAAAACTGTTTTTT,CASSQYRGANEKLFF
NA,NA,TRBV6-2/TRBV6-3,TRBJ1-5,TGTGCCAGCAGTTCTCCTAGGCAGCCCCAGCATTTT,CASSSPRQPQHF
NA,TRBD1,TRBV6-5,TRBJ1-1,TGTGCCAGCAGTCCGGGACAGTTGAACACTGAAGCTTTCTTT,CASSPGQLNTEAFF
NA,TRBD2,TRBV27,TRBJ2-5,TGTGCCAGCAGTTTGGGCGGGGGGCGAGAGACCCAGTACTTC,CASSLGGGRETQYF
NA,TRBD2,TRBV6-2/TRBV6-3,TRBJ2-1,TGTGCCAGCAGTAACTCCGGGACTAGAGGTGAGCAGTTCTTC,CASSNSGTRGEQFF
NA,TRBD1,TRBV18,TRBJ2-7,TGTGCCAGCTCACCATCGTCGGACAGGGATCTCGAGCAGTACTTC,CASSPSSDRDLEQYF
NA,NA,TRBV5-1,TRBJ1-4,TGCGCCAGCAAGGTGGAGGGCCCTAATGAAAAACTGTTTTTT,CASKVEGPNEKLFF
few,TRBD1,TRBV5-4,TRBJ1-2,TGTGCCAGCATCGGGACAGATTTTGGCTACACCTTC,CASIGTDFGYTF
NA,NA,TRBV5-1,TRBJ2-2,TGCGCCAGCAGCTTGGACGGGGGATATTCTTTTGGGGAGCTGTTTTTT,CASSLDGGYSFGELFF